Listed here is a single T cell receptor (beta chain). This specimen includes other DNA sequences encoding the same CDR3. This sample was included in a study of blood T cell repertoires in COVID-19. Study-level background: Samples of COVID-19 (acute and convalescent) were obtained from the United States, Italy and Spain. T cells, B-cell-depleted T cells, or PBMCs supplied cDNA or gDNA.

Per the original methods: Amplifying reference gene primers gave estimates of nucleated cell counts. Assay: immunoSEQ multiplex PCR; the TCRdb copy retains only in-frame clones and omits some. From that table come the V and J calls and clone size; the DNA was used to work out D and trimming. This sample has around 260,000 clones; roughly 90% occur once, and the top ten carry 0.94%. V lost 4 bases and J lost 8; bases outside the gene matches: 4. The CDR3 has 13 residues. Germline V CDR1 and CDR2: SGHNT, YENEEA. The sequenced material came from peripheral blood. The V gene is TRBV11-3, the J gene TRBJ1-4, with 7 bases identical to TRBD1. The sequence was obtained from a woman between 40 and 50 years old who had recovered from COVID-19. CDR3 amino acids: CASSSGTAEKLFF. The CDR3 nucleotides are TGTGCCAGCAGCTCCGGGACAGCAGAAAAACTGTTTTTT. Filled out from reference TRBV11-3 and TRBJ1-4, the complete variable domain reads EAGVVQSPRYKIIEKKQPVAFWCNPISGHNTLYWYLQNLGQGPELLIRYENEEAVDDSQLPKDRFSAERLKGVDSTLKIQPAELGDSAVYLCASSSGTAEKLFFGSGTQLSVL.